These 8 T cell receptor beta chains came from one sample sequenced in a study of T cell changes during pregnancy in multiple sclerosis. The method was immunoSEQ multiplex PCR; TCRdb's version includes in-frame clones alone and lacks a portion of them. The profile shows some 81,000 clones, roughly 90% of them singletons. The source material was peripheral blood, sampled before pregnancy. These receptor sequences come from a female donor with multiple sclerosis, enrolled in a pregnancy study.

The V gene is TRBV2, the J gene TRBJ2-7; D call uncertain. Per the germline V gene, CDR1 is SNHLY and CDR2 is FYNNEI. The CDR3 is 12 amino acids. V dropped 3 bases and J dropped 1 base, with 4 bases sitting between them. The CDR3 loop is CASSDRSYEQYF. The DNA of the CDR3 is TGTGCCAGCAGTGACAGATCCTACGAGCAGTACTTC.

The chain links TRBV19 to TRBJ2-7; no firm D call. V lost 5 bases and J lost 3, with 5 bases in between. In germline, CDR1 is LNHDA, CDR2 SQIVND (reference sequence). This CDR3 is 11 amino acids long. The CDR3 nucleotides are TGTGCCAGTAGTCGGAGCTACGAGCAGTACTTC. Encoded protein: CASSRSYEQYF.

The DNA for the CDR3 is TGTGCCAGCAGCTCTAGCGGGGGGGCACAGGTAAATAGCAATGAGCAGTTCTTC. Protein product: CASSSSGGAQVNSNEQFF. The J gene is TRBJ2-1, the V gene TRBV5-8, with 12 bases that match TRBD2. After removal of 3 bases from V and 6 bases from J, the junction contained 13 bases not matched to a gene. From germline, CDR1 is SGHTS and CDR2 YDEGEE. This CDR3 comprises 18 residues.

This chain uses TRBV5-4 with TRBJ2-2, with TRBD2 identical over 13 bases. Germline-derived CDR1 and CDR2 are SGHNT and YYREEE (reference sequence). With 0 bases clipped from V and 1 base from J, the junction kept 0 bases outside the gene matches. The CDR3 is 17 residues long. The chain's CDR3 is CASSLGLAGGNTGELFF. DNA of the CDR3: TGTGCCAGCAGCTTGGGACTAGCGGGGGGGAACACCGGGGAGCTGTTTTTT.

The V and J genes are TRBV2 and TRBJ2-2; D perhaps matches TRBD2 (5 bases). The germline V and J ends were trimmed by 7 bases and 8 bases, with 17 bases remaining between them. CDR3 length: 14 amino acids. From germline, CDR1 is SNHLY and CDR2 FYNNEI. The CDR3 DNA sequence: TGTGCCAGCAAGGGAGAACGGGGAACTGGGGAGCTGTTTTTT. This sequence encodes CASKGERGTGELFF. Supplemented by reference TRBV2 and TRBJ2-2, the full variable domain reads EPEVTQTPSHQVTQMGQEVILRCVPISNHLYFYWYRQILGQKVEFLVSFYNNEISEKSEIFDDQFSVERPDGSNFTLKIRSTKLEDSAMYFCASKGERGTGELFFGEGSRLTVL.

This clone was recorded once. The V call is TRBV28, the J call TRBJ2-3; 10 bases line up with TRBD1. The trim removed 3 bases at V and 8 bases at J, leaving 8 bases unmatched. The germline gives CDR1 MDHEN, CDR2 SYDVKM. The CDR3 spans 15 residues. CDR3: CASSLRDRGSGTQYF. CDR3 DNA: TGTGCCAGCAGTTTGCGGGACAGGGGAAGTGGTACGCAGTATTTT.

The chain joins TRBV12-5 to TRBJ2-7; D call uncertain. The ends were cut back, 2 bases at V and 5 bases at J, with 7 bases in the middle. In germline, CDR1 is LGHNT, CDR2 FRNRAP. This CDR3 spans 12 amino acids. DNA of the CDR3: TGTGCTAGTGGTTTGCAGGTCCACGAGCAGTACTTC. Amino acids: CASGLQVHEQYF. The variable domain in full, with the rest retrieved from reference TRBV12-5 and TRBJ2-7, is DARVTQTPRHKVTEMGQEVTMRCQPILGHNTVFWYRQTMMQGLELLAYFRNRAPLDDSGMPKDRFSAEMPDATLATLKIQPSEPRDSAVYFCASGLQVHEQYFGPGTRLTVT.

The V and J genes are TRBV6-5 and TRBJ2-7; 7 bases are a match to TRBD1. The CDR3 is made up of 14 amino acids. The junction had 4 bases not matched to a gene; V was cut back by 5 bases and J by 0 bases. CDR1 is MNHEY and CDR2 is SVGAGI in the germline V gene. The CDR3 sequence is CASSRDSLSYEQYF. The CDR3 DNA reads TGTGCCAGCAGTCGGGACAGCCTCTCCTACGAGCAGTACTTC.